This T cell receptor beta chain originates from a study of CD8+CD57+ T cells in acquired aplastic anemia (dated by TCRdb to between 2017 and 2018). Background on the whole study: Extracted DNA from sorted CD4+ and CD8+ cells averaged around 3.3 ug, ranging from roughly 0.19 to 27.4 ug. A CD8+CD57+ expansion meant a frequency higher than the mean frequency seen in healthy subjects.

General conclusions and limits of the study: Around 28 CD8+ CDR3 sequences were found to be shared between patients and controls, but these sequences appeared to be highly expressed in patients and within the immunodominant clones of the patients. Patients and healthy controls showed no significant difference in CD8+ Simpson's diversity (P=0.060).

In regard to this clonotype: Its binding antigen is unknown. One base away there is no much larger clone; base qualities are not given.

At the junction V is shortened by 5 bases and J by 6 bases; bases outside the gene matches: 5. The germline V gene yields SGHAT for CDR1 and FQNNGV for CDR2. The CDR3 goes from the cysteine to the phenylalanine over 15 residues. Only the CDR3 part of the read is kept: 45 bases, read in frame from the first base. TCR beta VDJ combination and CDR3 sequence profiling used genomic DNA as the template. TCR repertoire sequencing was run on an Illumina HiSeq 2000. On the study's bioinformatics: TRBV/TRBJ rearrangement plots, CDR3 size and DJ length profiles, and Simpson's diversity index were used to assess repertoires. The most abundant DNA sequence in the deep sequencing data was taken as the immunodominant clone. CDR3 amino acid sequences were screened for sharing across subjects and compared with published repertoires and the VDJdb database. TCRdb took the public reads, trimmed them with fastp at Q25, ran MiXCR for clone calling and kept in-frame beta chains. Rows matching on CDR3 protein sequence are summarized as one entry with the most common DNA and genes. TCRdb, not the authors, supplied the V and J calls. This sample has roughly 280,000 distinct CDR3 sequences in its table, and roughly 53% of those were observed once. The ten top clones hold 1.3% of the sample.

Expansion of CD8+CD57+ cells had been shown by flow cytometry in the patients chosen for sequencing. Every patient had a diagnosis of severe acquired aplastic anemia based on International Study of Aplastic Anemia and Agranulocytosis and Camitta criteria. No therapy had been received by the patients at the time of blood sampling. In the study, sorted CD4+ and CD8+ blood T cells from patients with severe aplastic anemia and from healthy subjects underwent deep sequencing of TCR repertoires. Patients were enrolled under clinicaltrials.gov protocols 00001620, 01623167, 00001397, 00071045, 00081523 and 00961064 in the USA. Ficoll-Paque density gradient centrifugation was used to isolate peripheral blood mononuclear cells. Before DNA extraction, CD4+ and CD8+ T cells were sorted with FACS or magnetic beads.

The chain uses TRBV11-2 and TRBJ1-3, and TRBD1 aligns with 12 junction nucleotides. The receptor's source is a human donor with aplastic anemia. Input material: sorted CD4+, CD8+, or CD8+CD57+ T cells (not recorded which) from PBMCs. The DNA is TGTGCCAGCAGCCCAGGGACAGGGGGCTTAAACACCATATATTTT. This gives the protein CASSPGTGGLNTIYF.